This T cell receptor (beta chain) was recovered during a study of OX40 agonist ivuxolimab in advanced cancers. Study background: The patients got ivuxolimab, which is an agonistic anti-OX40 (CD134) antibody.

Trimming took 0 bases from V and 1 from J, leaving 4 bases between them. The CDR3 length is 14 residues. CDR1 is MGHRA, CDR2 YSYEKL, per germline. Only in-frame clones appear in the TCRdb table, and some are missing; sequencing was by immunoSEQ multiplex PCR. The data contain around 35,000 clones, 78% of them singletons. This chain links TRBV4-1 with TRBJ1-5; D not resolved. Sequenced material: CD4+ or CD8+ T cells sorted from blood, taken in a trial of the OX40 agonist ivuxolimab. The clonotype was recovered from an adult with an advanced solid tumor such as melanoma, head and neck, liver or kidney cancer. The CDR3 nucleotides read TGCGCCAGCAGCCAAGAGGGCAGCAATCAGCCCCAGCATTTT. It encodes CASSQEGSNQPQHF.